This TCR beta chain was found in a study of tumor and adjacent non-tumor tissue in lung cancer. Study findings and constraints: Normal lung showed higher cumulative top 100 clone frequency than tumor.

A modified ARM-PCR protocol with three rounds of nested PCR amplified TCRbeta. Via MiXCR, TCRdb re-called the multiplex PCR reads, giving one row per CDR3 protein. The profile covers under 150,000 distinct CDR3 sequences, with around 65% appearing a single time and 18% taken by the ten largest. With respect to this clonotype: Its target is unknown.

This sample's RNA came from whole unsorted tissue. The receptor was isolated from a man aged 60-69 years with small cell lung cancer. Sequenced: lung tumor tissue.

The CDR3 bases are TGCAGTGGTTTGTTAAGGCGCCTTTATACTGAAGCTTTCTTT. Its protein is CSGLLRRLYTEAFF. The rearrangement uses TRBV20-1 and TRBJ1-1; no firm D call. The CDR3 extends over 14 amino acids. V lost 7 bases and J lost 5, with 20 bases in between. Germline-derived CDR1 and CDR2 are DFQATT and SNEGSKA (reference sequence).